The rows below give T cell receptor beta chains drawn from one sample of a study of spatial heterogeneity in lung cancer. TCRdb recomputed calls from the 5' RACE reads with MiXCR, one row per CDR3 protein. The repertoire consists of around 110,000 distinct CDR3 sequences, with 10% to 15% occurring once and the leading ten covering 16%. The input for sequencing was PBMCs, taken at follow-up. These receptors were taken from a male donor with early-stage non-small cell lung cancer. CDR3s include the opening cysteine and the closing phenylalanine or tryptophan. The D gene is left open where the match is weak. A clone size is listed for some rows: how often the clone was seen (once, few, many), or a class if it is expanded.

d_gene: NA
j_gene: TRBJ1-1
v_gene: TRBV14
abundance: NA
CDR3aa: CASSQGGEAFF
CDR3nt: TGTGCCAGCAGCCAAGGGGGAGAAGCTTTCTTT

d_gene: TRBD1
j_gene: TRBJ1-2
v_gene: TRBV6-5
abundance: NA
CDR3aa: CASSYSRTGGNYGYTF
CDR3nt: TGTGCCAGCAGTTACTCCCGGACAGGGGGTAACTATGGCTACACCTTC

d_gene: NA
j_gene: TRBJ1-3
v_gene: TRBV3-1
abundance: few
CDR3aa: CASSQGEGISGNTIYF
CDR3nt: TGTGCCAGCAGCCAAGGGGAAGGGATCTCTGGAAACACCATATATTTT

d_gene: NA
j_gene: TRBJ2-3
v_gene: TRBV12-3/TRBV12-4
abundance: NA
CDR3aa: CASSQGISSTDTQYF
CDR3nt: TGTGCCAGCAGTCAGGGGATATCTAGCACAGATACGCAGTATTTT

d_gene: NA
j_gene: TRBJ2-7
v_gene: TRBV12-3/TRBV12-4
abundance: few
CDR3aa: CASSSILDEQYF
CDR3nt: TGTGCCAGCAGCTCGATTCTGGACGAGCAGTACTTC

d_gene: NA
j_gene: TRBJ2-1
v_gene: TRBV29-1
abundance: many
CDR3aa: CSVGRNEGDEQFF
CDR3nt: TGCAGCGTTGGACGAAACGAGGGGGATGAGCAGTTCTTC

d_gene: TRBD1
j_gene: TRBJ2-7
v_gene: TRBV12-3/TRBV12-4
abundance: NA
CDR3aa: CASSLTDRAPSYEQYF
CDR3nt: TGTGCCAGCAGTTTAACCGACAGGGCCCCCTCCTACGAGCAGTACTTC

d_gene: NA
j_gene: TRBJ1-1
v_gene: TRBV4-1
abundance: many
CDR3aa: CASSQDKLPANTEAFF
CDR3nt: TGCGCCAGCAGCCAAGATAAATTACCAGCGAACACTGAAGCTTTCTTT

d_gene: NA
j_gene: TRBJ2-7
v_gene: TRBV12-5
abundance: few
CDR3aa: CASGLGRSSYEQYF
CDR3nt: TGTGCTAGTGGTTTGGGACGGAGCTCCTACGAGCAGTACTTC

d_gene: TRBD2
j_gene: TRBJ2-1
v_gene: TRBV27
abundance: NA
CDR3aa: CASTPSAGEMVHEQFF
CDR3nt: TGTGCCAGCACTCCATCGGCGGGGGAAATGGTTCACGAGCAGTTCTTC

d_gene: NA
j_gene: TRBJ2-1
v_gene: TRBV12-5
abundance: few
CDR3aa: CASVLKGLTQAGSVNEQFF
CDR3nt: TGTGCTAGTGTCCTGAAGGGACTCACCCAGGCTGGGTCGGTCAATGAGCAGTTCTTC

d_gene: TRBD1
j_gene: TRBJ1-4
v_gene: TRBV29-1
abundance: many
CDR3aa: CSVVQGDEKLFF
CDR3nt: TGCAGCGTTGTACAGGGGGATGAAAAACTGTTTTTT

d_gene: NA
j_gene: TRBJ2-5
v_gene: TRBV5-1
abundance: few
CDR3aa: CASSLAPGNQETQYF
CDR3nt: TGCGCCAGCAGCTTGGCACCGGGAAACCAAGAGACCCAGTACTTC

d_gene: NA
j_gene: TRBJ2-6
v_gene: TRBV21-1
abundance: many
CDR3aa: CASSNARGSGANVLTF
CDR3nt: TGTGCCAGCAGCAACGCAAGGGGCTCTGGGGCCAACGTCCTGACTTTC

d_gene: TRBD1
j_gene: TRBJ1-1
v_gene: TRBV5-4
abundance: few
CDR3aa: CASRLDRGSHEAFF
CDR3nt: TGTGCCAGCAGACTAGACAGGGGATCACATGAAGCTTTCTTT

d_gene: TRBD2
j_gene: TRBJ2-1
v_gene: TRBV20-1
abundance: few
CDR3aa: CSASALAGVLSNEQFF
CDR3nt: TGCAGTGCTAGTGCACTAGCGGGGGTTCTGTCCAATGAGCAGTTCTTC

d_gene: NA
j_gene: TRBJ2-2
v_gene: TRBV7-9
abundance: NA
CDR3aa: CASKLAGTRNTGELFF
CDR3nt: TGTGCCAGCAAACTGGCGGGCACCCGAAACACCGGGGAGCTGTTTTTT

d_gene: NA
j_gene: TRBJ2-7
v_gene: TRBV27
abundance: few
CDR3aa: CASSISYEQYF
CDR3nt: TGTGCCAGCAGTATCTCCTACGAGCAGTACTTC

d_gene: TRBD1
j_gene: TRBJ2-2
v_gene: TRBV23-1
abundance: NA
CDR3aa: CASSQKPGQGSTGELFF
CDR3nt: TGCGCCAGCAGTCAGAAACCGGGACAGGGGAGCACCGGGGAGCTGTTTTTT

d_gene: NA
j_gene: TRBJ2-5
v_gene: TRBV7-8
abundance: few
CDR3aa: CASSSTSGETQYF
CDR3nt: TGTGCCAGCAGCTCAACATCTGGGGAGACCCAGTACTTC

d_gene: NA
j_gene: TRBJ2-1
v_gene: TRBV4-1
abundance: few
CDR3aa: CASSTAYNEQFF
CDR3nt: TGCGCCAGCAGTACCGCCTACAATGAGCAGTTCTTC

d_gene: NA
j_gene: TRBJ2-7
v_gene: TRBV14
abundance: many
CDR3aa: CASSQQDDYEQYF
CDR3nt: TGTGCCAGCAGCCAGCAGGACGACTACGAGCAGTACTTC

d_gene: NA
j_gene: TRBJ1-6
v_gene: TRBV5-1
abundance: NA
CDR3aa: CASSWDLNWNSPLHF
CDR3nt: TGCGCCAGCAGCTGGGACCTTAATTGGAATTCACCCCTCCACTTT

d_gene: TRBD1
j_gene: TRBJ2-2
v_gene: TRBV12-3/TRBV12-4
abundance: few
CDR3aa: CASSSPGQGSNTGELFF
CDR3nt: TGTGCCAGCAGTTCCCCCGGACAGGGATCGAACACCGGGGAGCTGTTTTTT

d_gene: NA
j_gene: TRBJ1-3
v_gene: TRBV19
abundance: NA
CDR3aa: CASSSPGTTASGNTIYF
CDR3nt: TGTGCCAGTAGTTCCCCCGGGACCACTGCCTCTGGAAACACCATATATTTT

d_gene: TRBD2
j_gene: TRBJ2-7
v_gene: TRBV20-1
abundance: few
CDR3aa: CSVPGGGVTYEQYF
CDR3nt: TGCAGTGTCCCAGGCGGGGGGGTAACCTACGAGCAGTACTTC

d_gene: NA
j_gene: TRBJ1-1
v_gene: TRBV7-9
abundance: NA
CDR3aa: CASSTTPPNTEAFF
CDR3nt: TGTGCCAGCAGTACTACCCCACCGAACACTGAAGCTTTCTTT

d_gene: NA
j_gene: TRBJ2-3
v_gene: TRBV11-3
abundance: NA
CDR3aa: CASSQTARDTQYF
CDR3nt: TGTGCCAGCAGCCAAACGGCGCGAGATACGCAGTATTTT

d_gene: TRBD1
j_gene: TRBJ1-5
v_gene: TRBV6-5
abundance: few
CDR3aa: CATRKDRVSNQPQHF
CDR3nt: TGTGCCACGCGCAAGGACAGGGTTAGCAATCAGCCCCAGCATTTT

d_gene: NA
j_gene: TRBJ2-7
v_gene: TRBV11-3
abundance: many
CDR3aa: CASSREGGHSYEQYF
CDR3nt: TGTGCCAGCAGCCGAGAAGGGGGGCACTCCTACGAGCAGTACTTC

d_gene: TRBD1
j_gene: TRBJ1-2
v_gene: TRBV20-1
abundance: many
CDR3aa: CSASRGDSGYTF
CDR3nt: TGCAGTGCTAGCCGGGGGGACAGTGGCTACACCTTC

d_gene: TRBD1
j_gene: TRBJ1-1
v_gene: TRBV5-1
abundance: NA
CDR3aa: CASSLVGQGRAEAFF
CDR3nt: TGCGCCAGCAGCTTGGTGGGACAGGGAAGGGCTGAAGCTTTCTTT

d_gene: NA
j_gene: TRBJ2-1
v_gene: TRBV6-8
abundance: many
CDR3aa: CAGAAGQFF
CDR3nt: TGTGCCGGGGCGGCGGGGCAGTTCTTC

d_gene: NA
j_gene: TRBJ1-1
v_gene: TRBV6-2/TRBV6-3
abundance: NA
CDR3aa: CASRVQVMNTEAFF
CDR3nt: TGTGCCAGCAGGGTACAGGTCATGAACACTGAAGCTTTCTTT

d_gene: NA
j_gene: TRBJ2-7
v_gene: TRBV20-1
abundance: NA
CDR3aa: CSVRGYEQYF
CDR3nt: TGCAGTGTACGGGGCTACGAGCAGTACTTC

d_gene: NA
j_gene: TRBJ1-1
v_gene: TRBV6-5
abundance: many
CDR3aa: CASSLRTVNTEAFF
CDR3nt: TGTGCCAGCAGTTTACGGACAGTAAACACTGAAGCTTTCTTT

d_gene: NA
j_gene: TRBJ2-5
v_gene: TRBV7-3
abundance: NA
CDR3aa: CASSMTEMETQYF
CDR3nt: TGTGCCAGCAGCATGACAGAGATGGAGACCCAGTACTTC

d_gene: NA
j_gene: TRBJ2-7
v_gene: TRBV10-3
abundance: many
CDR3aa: CAIREAATGGDEQYF
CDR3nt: TGTGCCATCAGGGAGGCTGCGACAGGCGGGGACGAGCAGTACTTC

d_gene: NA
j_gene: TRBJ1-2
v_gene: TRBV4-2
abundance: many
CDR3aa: CASSQGGTGQGTYGYTF
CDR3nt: TGTGCCAGCAGCCAAGGAGGGACGGGGCAGGGGACCTATGGCTACACCTTC

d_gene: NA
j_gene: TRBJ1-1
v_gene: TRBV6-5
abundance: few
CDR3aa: CASSYPGVPEAFF
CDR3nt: TGTGCCAGCAGTTACCCCGGTGTACCTGAAGCTTTCTTT